This passage covers 6 T cell receptor beta chains from one sample sequenced in a study of OX40 agonist ivuxolimab in advanced cancers. TCRdb keeps only in-frame clones here, not all; method: immunoSEQ multiplex PCR. Altogether around 67,000 clones are present, approximately 90% being singletons, with the ten largest covering 0.95% to 1.3%. Source: CD4+ or CD8+ T cells sorted from blood, taken in a trial of the OX40 agonist ivuxolimab. The receptor set was obtained from an adult with an advanced solid tumor such as melanoma, head and neck, liver or kidney cancer.

This clone was counted a single time. V and J are TRBV28 and TRBJ2-1; TRBD2 agrees at 12 bases. Germline V gene lookup returns CDR1 MDHEN and CDR2 SYDVKM. The CDR3 runs to 13 residues. Trimming removed 6 bases from V and 15 bases from J; junction bases left unmatched: 9. The CDR3 region has the DNA TGTGCCAGCAGCCCCCCTAGCGGGAGGGCCGGGTTCTTC. This encodes CASSPPSGRAGFF.

CDR3 loop: CASSMLRQPQHF. The CDR3 coding sequence is TGTGCCAGTAGTATGCTCAGACAGCCCCAGCATTTT. The chain employs TRBV19 and TRBJ1-5, with D unclear. The length of the CDR3 is 12 residues. CDR1 is LNHDA, CDR2 SQIVND, per germline (reference sequence). The V end was cut by 3 bases, the J end by 7 bases, with 7 bases between.

V gene TRBV6-5 combines with J gene TRBJ2-7, with 7 bases aligning to TRBD1. This CDR3 comprises 12 residues. Germline-derived CDR1 and CDR2 are MNHEY and SVGAGI. Trimming took 6 bases from V and 3 from J; bases not matched to a gene: 2. The chain's CDR3 is CASRTGIYEQYF. CDR3 DNA: TGTGCCAGCAGGACAGGGATCTACGAGCAGTACTTC.

The V call is TRBV2, the J call TRBJ2-3; TRBD2 agrees at 13 bases. This CDR3 comprises 15 residues. J lost 6 bases, V lost 11 bases, and 11 bases had no gene match. In germline, CDR1 is SNHLY, CDR2 FYNNEI. Here the CDR3 reads CAGRRTSGSQDTQYF. The CDR3 bases are TGTGCCGGACGCAGGACTAGCGGGAGTCAGGATACGCAGTATTTT.

The chain couples TRBV28 to TRBJ2-7, with D perhaps TRBD1 or TRBD2 (6 bases each). Trimming left V 2 bases short and J 6 bases short, with 14 bases between. Germline CDR1 MDHEN, CDR2 SYDVKM. The CDR3 has 14 residues. In DNA, the CDR3 is TGTGCCAGCAGTTTAGGGGGGCGCGAAGGCGAGCAGTACTTC. Translating gives CASSLGGREGEQYF.

The V and J genes are TRBV7-2 and TRBJ2-7; TRBD1 or TRBD2 may be the D gene (5 bases each). Trimming stripped 5 bases from V and 7 bases from J, with 18 bases between. In germline, CDR1 is SGHTA, CDR2 FQGNSA. This CDR3 is 14 amino acids long. The chain's CDR3 is CASSQTRESGEQYF. In DNA form, the CDR3 reads TGTGCCAGCAGCCAAACTCGGGAATCAGGGGAGCAGTACTTC. Filled out from reference TRBV7-2 and TRBJ2-7, the complete variable domain reads GAGVSQSPSNKVTEKGKDVELRCDPISGHTALYWYRQSLGQGLEFLIYFQGNSAPDKSGLPSDRFSAERTGGSVSTLTIQRTQQEDSAVYLCASSQTRESGEQYFGPGTRLTVT.